This T cell receptor beta chain emerged from a study of shared clonotypes between healthy human individuals. Study-wide background: Each donor's CD8 memory used one plate, CD8 naive two, each CD4 subset three. Overall study results and limits: Investigators collected only blood, and repertoires in tissues likely differ.

Terminally differentiated effector memory CD45RA+ cells were excluded by CCR7 positive selection of CD45RO-negative cells. On this clone itself: Antigen unknown.

Using immunoSEQ multiplex PCR, the repertoire was profiled, and TCRdb retains in-frame clones only, with some absent. The sample yields about 1,900,000 clones, about 95% seen once. Germline V CDR1 and CDR2: MNHEY, SMNVEV (reference sequence). This CDR3 is 15 amino acids long. Trimming cost V 5 bases and J 3 bases; bases outside gene matches: 9. The TCR sequence derives from a man between 18 and 29 years old in good health. The sample was naive CD8+ T cells sorted from blood. The gene calls are TRBV27 and TRBJ2-7; TRBD1 matches at 8 bases. In DNA, the CDR3 is TGTGCCAGCAGTCCCCCTCGGACAGGGATCTACGAGCAGTACTTC. Translating it yields CASSPPRTGIYEQYF.